This T cell receptor beta chain comes out of a study of T-cell reconstitution after alpha-beta-depleted transplantation in children. Unique molecular identifiers were incorporated when the TCRbeta library was constructed. TCRdb recomputed calls from the PCR reads with MiXCR, one row per CDR3 protein. The sample holds 490,000 or so distinct CDR3 sequences, roughly a tenth seen once. The trim removed 2 bases at V and 3 bases at J, leaving 8 bases unmatched. Germline lookup yields CDR1 SGHAT and CDR2 FQDESV (reference sequence). The CDR3 runs 18 residues. This clonotype was observed a handful of times. The chain joins TRBV11-1 to TRBJ2-7; TRBD2 matches 15 bases. This TCR derives from a child aged 2-15 years with inherited bone marrow failure, due to receive a stem cell transplant. Sequences were derived from PBMCs, sampled before TCRalphabeta/CD19-depleted stem cell transplant. CDR3 amino acids: CASSLIVKGLAGGYEQYF. CDR3 DNA sequence: TGTGCCAGCAGCTTAATTGTTAAGGGACTAGCGGGAGGCTACGAGCAGTACTTC.